This T cell receptor beta chain was identified in a study of OX40 agonist ivuxolimab in advanced cancers. Study in general: Under the entry rules, prior anti-PD-1, anti-PD-L1 or anti-CTLA-4 therapy was allowed, and roughly 43% had some. Study-wide points: Researchers report that CD8+ T cells had, on average, more expanded clones than CD4+. Both CD4+ and CD8+ T cell populations in blood had undergone clonal expansion by week 6 at 0.1 to 3.0 mg/kg.

The germline V gene has CDR1 SGHRS and CDR2 YFSETQ. The CDR3 is 17 amino acids. The J segment lost 2 bases and the V segment lost 2 bases, leaving 7 bases of the junction unmatched. The protocol was immunoSEQ multiplex PCR, while the TCRdb copy is restricted to in-frame clones and leaves out a portion. This sample has about 64,000 clones, with over 80% found just once. With respect to this clone: Its antigen is unidentified.

The sample consisted of CD4+ or CD8+ T cells sorted from blood, taken in a trial of the OX40 agonist ivuxolimab. The chain uses TRBV5-1 and TRBJ2-3; 11 nucleotides match TRBD2. This TCR derives from an adult with an advanced solid tumor such as melanoma, head and neck, liver or kidney cancer. Written as DNA, the CDR3 is TGCGCCAGCAGCTTAGGGCTAGCGGGAGGAATCACAGATACGCAGTATTTT. It is translated as CASSLGLAGGITDTQYF.